Below, 5 T cell receptor beta chains from the same sample are listed, as sequenced in a study of blood T cell repertoires in COVID-19. Produced via immunoSEQ multiplex PCR; TCRdb's table is partial and in-frame only. The data contain around 50,000 clones, less than 95% of them seen just once; the ten biggest clones take up around 3.1%. Sequencing used peripheral blood. Receptors were obtained from a human donor in a cohort sampled during active COVID-19.

This clone occurred a few times. J is TRBJ1-6 and V is TRBV2, with D possibly matching TRBD1 (5 bases). The CDR3 is 15 residues long. Trimming removed 5 bases from V and 6 bases from J, with 14 bases in between. The germline CDR1 and CDR2 sequences are SNHLY and FYNNEI. As DNA, the CDR3 is TGTGCCAGCAGTAGACAGACGCATAGTAATTCACCCCTCCACTTT. It translates to CASSRQTHSNSPLHF.

The rearrangement joins TRBV3-1 (or the pseudogene TRBV3-2) to TRBJ1-4; D not resolved. The V gene's germline CDR1 is LGHDT and CDR2 YNNKEL (reference sequence). CDR3 size: 14 residues. Trimming pared 4 bases from V and 3 bases from J, leaving 9 bases between. As DNA, the CDR3 is TGTGCCAGCAGCCCGCCCGGGGCTAATGAAAAACTGTTTTTT. Protein product: CASSPPGANEKLFF.

The chain carries TRBV3-1 (or the pseudogene TRBV3-2) and TRBJ1-4, with D possibly matching TRBD1 (5 bases). This CDR3 is built from 15 residues. Trimming took off 0 bases at V and 8 bases at J, with 13 bases between the two ends. Germline V gene sequence: CDR1 LGHDT, CDR2 YNNKEL (reference sequence). In DNA, the CDR3 is TGTGCCAGCAGCCAAGATGGCTCCCGGGGGGAAAAACTGTTTTTT. Residues: CASSQDGSRGEKLFF.

The genes are TRBV5-4 and TRBJ2-1; weak D call: TRBD1 (6 bases). CDR1 and CDR2 from the germline V gene are SGHNT and YYREEE (reference sequence). This CDR3 contains 16 residues. V lost 0 bases to trimming and J lost 5 bases, with 15 bases between them. In DNA, the CDR3 is TGTGCCAGCAGCTTGGGTCGAGGGGGTAAGGACAATGAGCAGTTCTTC. This sequence encodes CASSLGRGGKDNEQFF.

This chain uses TRBV6-5 with TRBJ2-1; D remains ambiguous. Between the trimmed V and J ends, which lost 5 bases and 6 bases, there was a span of 8 bases. Looked up from germline, CDR1 is MNHEY and CDR2 is SVGAGI. This CDR3 has 12 amino acids. Here the CDR3 DNA reads TGTGCCAGCAGTCGAAACATCAATGAGCAGTTCTTC. Its protein product is CASSRNINEQFF.